This note documents a single T cell receptor beta chain sequence. What it binds is unknown. V lost 1 base to trimming and J lost 3 bases, with 9 bases between them. Germline lookup yields CDR1 PRHDT and CDR2 FYEKMQ (reference sequence). The CDR3 is 14 amino acids. This sample was taken from a study of cytotoxic CD8 clonotypes in ibrutinib-treated CLL. The study, taken as a whole, reports: At progression, clonality fell back toward baseline after rising at ibrutinib response. The study found baseline clonality above age-matched healthy donors, tracking circulating CD8+ T-cell counts.

Data came from immunoSEQ multiplex PCR; TCRdb stores just in-frame clones and leaves some out. The data show about 300,000 clones, roughly four fifths seen once. The V call is TRBV13, the J call TRBJ1-1; weak D call: TRBD1 (6 bases). This clonotype was obtained from a human donor with chronic lymphocytic leukemia. This specimen consisted of PBMCs, obtained at disease progression, from a patient treated with ibrutinib. CDR3 residues: CASSLVGGDTEAFF. In DNA form, the CDR3 reads TGTGCCAGCAGCTTAGTAGGGGGGGACACTGAAGCTTTCTTT.